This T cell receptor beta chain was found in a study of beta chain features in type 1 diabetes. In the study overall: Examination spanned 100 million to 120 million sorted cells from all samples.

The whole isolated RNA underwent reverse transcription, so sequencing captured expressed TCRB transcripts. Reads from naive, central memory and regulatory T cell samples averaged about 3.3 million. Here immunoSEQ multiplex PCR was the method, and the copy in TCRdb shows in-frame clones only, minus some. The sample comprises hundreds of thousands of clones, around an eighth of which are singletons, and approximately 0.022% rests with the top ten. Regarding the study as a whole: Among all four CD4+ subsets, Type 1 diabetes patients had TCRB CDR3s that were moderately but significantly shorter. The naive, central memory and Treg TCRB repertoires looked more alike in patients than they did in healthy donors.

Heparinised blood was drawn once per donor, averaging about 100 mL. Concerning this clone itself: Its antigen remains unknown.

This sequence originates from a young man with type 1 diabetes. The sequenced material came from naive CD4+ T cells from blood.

CDR3 coding DNA: TGTGCCAGCAGCCTACCCTCACAGGGATACAATGAGCAGTTCTTC. It encodes CASSLPSQGYNEQFF. This chain links TRBV14 with TRBJ2-1; D may be TRBD1 (6 bases). The CDR3 is 15 residues long. CDR1 and CDR2 from the germline V gene are SGHDN and FVKESK. V was pared by 4 bases and J by 4 bases, with 14 bases between. Full variable domain (rest looked up from reference TRBV14 and TRBJ2-1): EAGVTQFPSHSVIEKGQTVTLRCDPISGHDNLYWYRRVMGKEIKFLLHFVKESKQDESGMPNNRFLAERTGGTYSTLKVQPAELEDSGVYFCASSLPSQGYNEQFFGPGTRLTVL.